This T cell receptor (beta chain) originates from a study of regulatory T cells in long-lasting Graves disease. General study points: There were preferences for TRBV28, TRBJ1-2 and TRBJ2-5 in persistent disease. Exclusively peripheral blood, rather than thyroid tissue, was studied.

This clonotype was seen at least ten times. Its target is not known. Time point described: newly diagnosed GD, antithyroid drugs for less than 3 months. RNA from PBMCs was the source of the TCR library. Construction of the TCR beta libraries employed iRepertoire HTBI primers in conjunction with Arm-PCR of CDR3 regions. A single record per CDR3 protein comes from TCRdb applying MiXCR to the multiplex PCR reads. The sample consists of roughly 430,000 distinct CDR3 sequences, about 17% of them appearing once. CDR3 length equals 14 residues. The germline gives CDR1 SGHAT, CDR2 FQNNGV. Between the trimmed V and J ends, which lost 5 bases and 6 bases, there was a span of 13 bases. In addition, the sample was reused for a study of T cells in Graves' hyperthyroidism and ophthalmopathy. That study adds: Initially, a first-round RT-PCR of the TCR CDR3 employed the HTBI primer set.

The rearrangement joins TRBV11-2 to TRBJ2-2, with a possible D match to TRBD2 (6 bases). The source material was peripheral blood mononuclear cells (PBMCs), sampled at new diagnosis, from a patient treated with antithyroid drugs. This receptor was obtained from a woman in her 30s with Graves disease. As DNA, the CDR3 is TGTGCCAGCAGCCCCCTGGGGGAGGCCGGGGAGCTGTTTTTT. Its translation is CASSPLGEAGELFF. The whole variable domain, filled in from reference TRBV11-2 and TRBJ2-2, reads EAGVAQSPRYKIIEKRQSVAFWCNPISGHATLYWYQQILGQGPKLLIQFQNNGVVDDSQLPKDRFSAERLKGVDSTLKIQPAKLEDSAVYLCASSPLGEAGELFFGEGSRLTVL.